This paragraph reports one T cell receptor (beta chain). What it binds is not known. Germline values: CDR1 SGHAT, CDR2 FQNNGV. This CDR3 is 15 amino acids long. Between the trimmed V and J ends, which lost 5 bases and 5 bases, there was a span of 19 bases. Scientists ran DNA taken from cultured CD4+ T cells through the Oncomine TCR Beta short-read assay for sequencing. TCRdb re-derived calls from the PCR reads in MiXCR, one entry per CDR3 protein. The repertoire includes more than 20,000 distinct CDR3 sequences, more than 35% of them detected once, and around 5% sits in the top ten. These data are taken from a study of vaccination and CD4 T cells after COVID-19. About the research overall: Blood was drawn a median roughly 68 days post second dose, range 14 to 241.

Time point reported: late sampling 161 to 241 days after vaccination in a few convalescent patients. Sample treatment: roughly 11-day PBMC culture with coronavirus spike peptide pools or control peptides (ViraFEST assay). The rearrangement uses TRBV11-2 and TRBJ2-7; D possibly corresponds to TRBD2 (5 bases). The specimen comprised CD4+ T cells from blood, cultured in vitro, sampled about 7 months after SARS-CoV-2 vaccination. This TCR was recovered from a human donor who had recovered from COVID-19. The CDR3 loop is CASSPSRQDFHEQYF. Written as DNA, the CDR3 is TGTGCCAGCAGCCCGAGCCGGCAGGACTTCCACGAGCAGTACTTC.